A single count supports the clone carrying this TCR beta chain. Its antigen is as yet unknown. This record belongs to a study of T cell responses to AZD1222 COVID-19 vaccine. Study background: It was second doses at about 4 or about 12 weeks that were pooled.

CDR1 is KGHSH, CDR2 LQKENI, per germline. The CDR3 has 15 residues. V lost 6 bases, J lost 7 bases, and 16 bases lay in between. The assay was immunoSEQ multiplex PCR, and TCRdb's table has in-frame clones only and misses some. The sample yields roughly 55,000 clones, 70% to 90% seen once. Whole-study results and caveats: Clonal diversity may have been underestimated in mostly white British donors. Targeting of unmutated variant regions was reportedly seen in nearly half of spike-specific TCRs. It was only after the peak T cell response that any repertoires were sampled.

Sample: peripheral blood, taken on day 0 of AZD1222 vaccination. The chain has TRBV18 and TRBJ1-6; D remains ambiguous. The receptor comes from an adult in good health. DNA of the CDR3: TGTGCCAGCTCTTCAGCACCGCCAGGAAATTCACCCCTCCACTTT. It is translated as CASSSAPPGNSPLHF.